The clone carrying this T cell receptor (beta chain) appeared a few times. The antigen remains unidentified. This entry belongs to a study of tumour-infiltrating T cells in Burkitt lymphoma. Study-level background: Patients covered every epidemiological subtype of Burkitt lymphoma. Repertoire clonality predicted overall and progression-free survival. The study, taken as a whole, reports: Several public clonotypes recurred in numerous Burkitt lymphoma patients.

The method was immunoSEQ multiplex PCR; TCRdb's version includes in-frame clones alone and lacks a portion of them. Altogether 2,600 or so clones are present, about 24% being singletons, with the ten largest covering 16%. V lost 2 bases, J lost 0 bases, and 9 bases lay in between. CDR1 is WNHNN and CDR2 is SYGVQD in the germline V gene (reference sequence). The CDR3 loop spans 15 amino acids. Sequences were obtained from tumor tissue from a relapse. The chain links TRBV10-1 to TRBJ2-3; the D is unclear. The TCR sequence derives from a human donor with relapsed Burkitt lymphoma. Some clones in this sample may be carry-over from other donors' samples. DNA for the CDR3: TGCGCCAGCAGTGAGGTATTCGGCAGCACAGATACGCAGTATTTT. Protein: CASSEVFGSTDTQYF.